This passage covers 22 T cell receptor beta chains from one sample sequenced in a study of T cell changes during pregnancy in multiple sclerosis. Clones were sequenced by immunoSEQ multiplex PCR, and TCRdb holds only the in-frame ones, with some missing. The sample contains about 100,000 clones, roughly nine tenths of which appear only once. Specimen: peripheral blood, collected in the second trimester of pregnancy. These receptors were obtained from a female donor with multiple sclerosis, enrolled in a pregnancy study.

The CDR3 spells CASSPPGVDTQYF. The CDR3 nucleotides read TGTGCCAGCTCACCTCCCGGGGTAGATACGCAGTATTTT. This chain connects TRBV18 to TRBJ2-3, with D possibly TRBD2 on 5 matching bases. The CDR3 totals 13 residues. CDR1 is KGHSH and CDR2 is LQKENI in the germline V gene. V lost 3 bases and J 5 bases, leaving 9 bases between the germline ends.

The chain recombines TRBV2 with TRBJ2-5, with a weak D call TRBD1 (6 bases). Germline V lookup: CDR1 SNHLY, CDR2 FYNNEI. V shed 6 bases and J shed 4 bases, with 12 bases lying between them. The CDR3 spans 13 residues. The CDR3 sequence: CASRALGAETQYF. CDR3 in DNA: TGTGCCAGCAGAGCCTTGGGGGCAGAGACCCAGTACTTC.

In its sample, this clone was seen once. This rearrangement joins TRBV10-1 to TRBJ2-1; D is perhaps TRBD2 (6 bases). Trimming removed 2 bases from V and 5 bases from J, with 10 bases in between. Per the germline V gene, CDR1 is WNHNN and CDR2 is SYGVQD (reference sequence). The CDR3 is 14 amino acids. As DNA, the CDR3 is TGCGCCAGCAGTGAGCCGGGGGTCGACAATGAGCAGTTCTTC. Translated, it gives CASSEPGVDNEQFF.

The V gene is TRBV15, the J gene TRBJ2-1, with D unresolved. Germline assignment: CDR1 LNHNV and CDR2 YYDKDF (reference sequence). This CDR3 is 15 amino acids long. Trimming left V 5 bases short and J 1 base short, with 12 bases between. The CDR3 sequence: CATSAYPGSYNEQFF. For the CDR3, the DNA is TGTGCCACCAGCGCGTACCCCGGGTCCTACAATGAGCAGTTCTTC.

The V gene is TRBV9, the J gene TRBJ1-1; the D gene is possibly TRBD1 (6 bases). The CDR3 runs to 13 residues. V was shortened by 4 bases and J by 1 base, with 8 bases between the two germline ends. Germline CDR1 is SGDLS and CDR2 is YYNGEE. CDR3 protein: CASSSQGNTEAFF. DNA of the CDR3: TGTGCCAGCAGCTCACAGGGGAACACTGAAGCTTTCTTT.

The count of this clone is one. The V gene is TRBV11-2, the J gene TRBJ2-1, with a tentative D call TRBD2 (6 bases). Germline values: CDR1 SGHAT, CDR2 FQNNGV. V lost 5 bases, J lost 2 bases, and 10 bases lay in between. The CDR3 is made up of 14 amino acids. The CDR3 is CASSHGTAYNEQFF. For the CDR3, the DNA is TGTGCCAGCAGCCACGGGACTGCCTACAATGAGCAGTTCTTC.

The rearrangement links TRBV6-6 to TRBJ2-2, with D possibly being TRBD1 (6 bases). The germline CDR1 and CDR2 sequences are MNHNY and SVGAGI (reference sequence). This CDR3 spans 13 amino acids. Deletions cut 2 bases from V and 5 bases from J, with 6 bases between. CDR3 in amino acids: CASSYTGTGELFF. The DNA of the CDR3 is TGTGCCAGCAGTTACACAGGGACCGGGGAGCTGTTTTTT.

DNA of the CDR3: TGTGCCAGCAGTGAAGGGGACAGGGATACGCAGTATTTT. The encoded protein is CASSEGDRDTQYF. The V and J genes are TRBV2 and TRBJ2-3, with 8 bases aligning to TRBD1. Germline lookup yields CDR1 SNHLY and CDR2 FYNNEI. V was clipped by 1 base and J by 6 bases; unmatched bases: 0. The CDR3 contains 13 residues. The full variable domain, rest sourced from reference TRBV2 and TRBJ2-3, is EPEVTQTPSHQVTQMGQEVILRCVPISNHLYFYWYRQILGQKVEFLVSFYNNEISEKSEIFDDQFSVERPDGSNFTLKIRSTKLEDSAMYFCASSEGDRDTQYFGPGTRLTVL.

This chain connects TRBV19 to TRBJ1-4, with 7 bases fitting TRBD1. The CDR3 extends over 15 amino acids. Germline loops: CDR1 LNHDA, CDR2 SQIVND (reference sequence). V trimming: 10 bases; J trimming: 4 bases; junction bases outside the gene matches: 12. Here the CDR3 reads CATTPKGQYNEKLFF. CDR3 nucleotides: TGTGCCACCACACCGAAGGGACAGTATAATGAAAAACTGTTTTTT.

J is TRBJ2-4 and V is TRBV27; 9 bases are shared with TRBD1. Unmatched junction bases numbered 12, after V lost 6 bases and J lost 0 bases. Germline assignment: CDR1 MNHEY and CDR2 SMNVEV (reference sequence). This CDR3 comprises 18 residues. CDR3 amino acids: CASSPHGQGSLAKNIQYF. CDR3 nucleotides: TGTGCCAGCAGCCCCCACGGACAGGGGTCCCTAGCCAAAAACATTCAGTACTTC.

This CDR3 is CASSADSVEKLFF. Here the CDR3 DNA reads TGTGCCAGCAGCGCAGACAGTGTTGAAAAACTGTTTTTT. V gene TRBV5-6 combines with J gene TRBJ1-4, with D possibly being TRBD1 (5 bases). This CDR3 region has 13 residues. V lost 4 bases to trimming and J lost 7 bases, with 11 bases between them. Germline V lookup: CDR1 SGHDT, CDR2 YYEEEE. Full variable domain (remainder filled in from reference TRBV5-6 and TRBJ1-4): DAGVTQSPTHLIKTRGQQVTLRCSPKSGHDTVSWYQQALGQGPQFIFQYYEEEERQRGNFPDRFSGHQFPNYSSELNVNALLLGDSALYLCASSADSVEKLFFGSGTQLSVL.

This CDR3 reads CASSFGTARPYEQYF. CDR3 DNA: TGTGCCAGCAGTTTCGGGACAGCCAGGCCCTACGAGCAGTACTTC. The chain has TRBV27 and TRBJ2-7; TRBD1 aligns across 7 bases. Germline-derived CDR1 and CDR2 are MNHEY and SMNVEV (reference sequence). The CDR3 spans 15 residues. V lost 3 bases, J lost 2 bases, and 7 bases stayed unmatched.

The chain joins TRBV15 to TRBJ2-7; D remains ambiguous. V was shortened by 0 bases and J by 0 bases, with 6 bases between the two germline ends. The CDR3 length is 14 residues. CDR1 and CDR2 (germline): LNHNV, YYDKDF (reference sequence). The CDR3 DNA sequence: TGTGCCACCAGCAGAGATCTGAGCTCCTACGAGCAGTACTTC. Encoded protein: CATSRDLSSYEQYF.

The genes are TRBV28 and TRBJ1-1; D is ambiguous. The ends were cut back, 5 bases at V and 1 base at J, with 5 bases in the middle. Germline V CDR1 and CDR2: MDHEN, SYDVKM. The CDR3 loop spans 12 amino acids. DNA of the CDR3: TGTGCCAGCAGTGAGAGGAACACTGAAGCTTTCTTT. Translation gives CASSERNTEAFF.

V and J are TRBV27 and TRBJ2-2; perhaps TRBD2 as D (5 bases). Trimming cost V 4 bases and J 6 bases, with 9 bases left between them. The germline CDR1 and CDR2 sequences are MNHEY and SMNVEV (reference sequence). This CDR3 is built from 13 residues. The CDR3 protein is CASSSSGAGELFF. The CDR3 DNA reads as TGTGCCAGCAGTTCATCCGGGGCCGGGGAGCTGTTTTTT.

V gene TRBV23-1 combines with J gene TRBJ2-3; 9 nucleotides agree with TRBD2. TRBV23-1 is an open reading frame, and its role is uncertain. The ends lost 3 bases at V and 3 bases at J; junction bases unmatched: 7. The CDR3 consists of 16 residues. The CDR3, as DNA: TGCGCCAGCAGTCAGGATGGCGGGAGGGGTACAGATACGCAGTATTTT. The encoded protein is CASSQDGGRGTDTQYF.

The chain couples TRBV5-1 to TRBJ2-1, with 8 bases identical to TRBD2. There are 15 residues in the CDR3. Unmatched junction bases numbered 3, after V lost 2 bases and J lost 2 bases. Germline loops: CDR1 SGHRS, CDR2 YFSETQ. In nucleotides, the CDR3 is TGCGCCAGCAGCTTTACTAGCGGAGCCTACAATGAGCAGTTCTTC. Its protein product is CASSFTSGAYNEQFF.

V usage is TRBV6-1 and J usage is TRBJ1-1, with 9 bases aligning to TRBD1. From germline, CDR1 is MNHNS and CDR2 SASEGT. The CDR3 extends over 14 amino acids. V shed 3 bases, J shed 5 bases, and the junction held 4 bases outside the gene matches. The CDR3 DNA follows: TGTGCCAGCAGTGAGGGACAGGGAGGAACTGAAGCTTTCTTT. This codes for CASSEGQGGTEAFF.

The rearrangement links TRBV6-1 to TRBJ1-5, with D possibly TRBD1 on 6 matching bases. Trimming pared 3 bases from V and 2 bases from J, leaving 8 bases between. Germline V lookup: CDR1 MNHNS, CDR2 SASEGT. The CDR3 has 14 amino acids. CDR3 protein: CASSEAGGNQPQHF. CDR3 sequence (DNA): TGTGCCAGCAGTGAGGCAGGGGGCAATCAGCCCCAGCATTTT.

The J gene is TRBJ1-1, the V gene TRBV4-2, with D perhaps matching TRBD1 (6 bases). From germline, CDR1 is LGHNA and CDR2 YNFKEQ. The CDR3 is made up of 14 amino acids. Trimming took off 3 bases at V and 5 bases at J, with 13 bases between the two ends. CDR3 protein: CASSHRQEETEAFF. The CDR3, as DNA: TGTGCCAGCAGCCATAGACAGGAGGAAACTGAAGCTTTCTTT.

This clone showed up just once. The CDR3 DNA reads as TGTGCCAGCAAGGACGCTCGAGGCGGGTACAACTATGGCTACACCTTC. Translated: CASKDARGGYNYGYTF. The J gene is TRBJ1-2, the V gene TRBV11-2, with unresolved D. Between the trimmed V and J ends, which lost 7 bases and 2 bases, there was a span of 20 bases. The CDR3 has 16 amino acids. The germline V gene has CDR1 SGHAT and CDR2 FQNNGV.

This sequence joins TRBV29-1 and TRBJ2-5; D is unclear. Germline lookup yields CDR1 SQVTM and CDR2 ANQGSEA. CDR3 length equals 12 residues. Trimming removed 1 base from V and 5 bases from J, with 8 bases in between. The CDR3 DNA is TGCAGCGTTGAAGCAGGTGGGGAGACCCAGTACTTC. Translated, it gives CSVEAGGETQYF.